This T cell receptor (beta chain) was found in a study of identical twins. Findings of the study overall: Reduced insertions were recorded for abundant cord blood beta clonotypes, with no such pattern in memory repertoires.

TCRdb redid the calling of the 5' RACE reads with MiXCR, one entry per CDR3 protein. This sample carries just over 450,000 distinct CDR3 sequences, 13% to 15% of them seen once, and the ten largest clones take about 0.52%. Only a few counts were recorded for this clonotype. Antigen: not known. In germline, CDR1 is MDHEN, CDR2 SYDVKM. Trimming shortened V by 0 bases and J by 1 base, and 12 bases separated the two germline ends. This CDR3 is built from 16 residues. The same sample was also used in a study of yellow fever vaccine responses in identical twins.

This chain joins TRBV28 and TRBJ1-1; TRBD1 is a possible D gene (6 bases). The sample taken for sequencing was CD4+ T cells sorted from blood. This TCR was recovered from a young woman in good health. In DNA, the CDR3 is TGTGCCAGCAGTTTATGGGCGACAGGTGGGAACACTGAAGCTTTCTTT. This translates into CASSLWATGGNTEAFF.